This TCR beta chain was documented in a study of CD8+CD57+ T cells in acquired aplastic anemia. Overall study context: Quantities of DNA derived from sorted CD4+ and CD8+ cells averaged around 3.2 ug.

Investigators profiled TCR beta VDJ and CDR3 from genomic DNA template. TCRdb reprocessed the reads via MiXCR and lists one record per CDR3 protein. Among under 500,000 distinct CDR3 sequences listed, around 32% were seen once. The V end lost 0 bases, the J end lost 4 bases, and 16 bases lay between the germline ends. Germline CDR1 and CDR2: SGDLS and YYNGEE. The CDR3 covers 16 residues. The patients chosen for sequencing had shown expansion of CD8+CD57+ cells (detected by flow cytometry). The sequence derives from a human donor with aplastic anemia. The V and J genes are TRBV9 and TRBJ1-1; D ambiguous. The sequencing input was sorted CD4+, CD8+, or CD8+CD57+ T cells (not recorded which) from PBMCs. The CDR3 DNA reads TGTGCCAGCAGCGTAGCTGGAGTAGGGCCCGGCACTGAAGCTTTCTTT. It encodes CASSVAGVGPGTEAFF.